The 7 T cell receptor beta chains below were found in one sample sequenced in a study of cytotoxic CD8 clonotypes in ibrutinib-treated CLL. The data were produced by immunoSEQ multiplex PCR, yet TCRdb's version contains in-frame clones alone and is incomplete. Among roughly 250,000 clones, around three quarters were seen once, and the ten largest hold 15% to 19%. The sequencing here drew on PBMCs, taken after 24 months of ibrutinib treatment. These receptor sequences come from a human donor with chronic lymphocytic leukemia.

The rearrangement links TRBV29-1 to TRBJ1-1; possibly TRBD1 for D (5 bases). V shed 4 bases and J shed 8 bases, with 17 bases lying between them. In germline, CDR1 is SQVTM, CDR2 ANQGSEA. CDR3 length: 13 amino acids. The DNA for the CDR3 is TGCAGCGTTGTTCACAGGCGAGACCACGAAGCTTTCTTT. Protein: CSVVHRRDHEAFF.

In the case of this clone: Within the sample, other DNA sequences also encode this same CDR3. The CDR3: CASSFTMNTEAFF. Here the CDR3 DNA reads TGTGCCAGCAGCTTCACCATGAACACTGAAGCTTTCTTT. V and J are TRBV11-2 and TRBJ1-1; D gene ambiguous. The CDR3 contains 13 residues. CDR1 SGHAT and CDR2 FQNNGV come from the germline V gene. The V end lost 3 bases, the J end lost 0 bases, and 5 bases lay between the germline ends. The variable domain in full, completed from reference TRBV11-2 and TRBJ1-1, reads EAGVAQSPRYKIIEKRQSVAFWCNPISGHATLYWYQQILGQGPKLLIQFQNNGVVDDSQLPKDRFSAERLKGVDSTLKIQPAKLEDSAVYLCASSFTMNTEAFFGQGTRLTVV.

This chain links TRBV28 with TRBJ1-1; no clear D gene. Germline V gives CDR1 MDHEN, CDR2 SYDVKM. V lost 7 bases to trimming and J lost 0 bases, with 9 bases between them. This CDR3 is 13 amino acids long. This CDR3 reads CASTVGVNTEAFF. The CDR3 DNA sequence: TGTGCCAGCACCGTGGGCGTGAACACTGAAGCTTTCTTT.

This chain uses TRBV2 with TRBJ2-3, with D uncertain. The CDR3 is 13 amino acids. The ends were cut back, 5 bases at V and 6 bases at J, with 12 bases in the middle. Germline V CDR1 and CDR2: SNHLY, FYNNEI. The CDR3 nucleotides read TGTGCCAGCAGTCCCGTAGTAGTGGATACGCAGTATTTT. It is translated as CASSPVVVDTQYF.

This chain connects TRBV2 to TRBJ1-1; D not certain. The length of the CDR3 is 15 residues. Trimming cost V 4 bases and J 3 bases, with 15 bases left between them. Germline V gene data show CDR1 as SNHLY and CDR2 as FYNNEI. CDR3 coding DNA: TGTGCCAGCAGTGCAAGGGCGGGAGCGGACACTGAAGCTTTCTTT. Translated, it gives CASSARAGADTEAFF.

The rearrangement joins TRBV7-8 to TRBJ1-1, with 7 bases fitting TRBD1. The V gene's germline CDR1 is SGHVS and CDR2 FQNEAQ. V shed 3 bases and J 5 bases; nucleotides not matched to a gene: 3. The CDR3 is 13 residues long. The CDR3 spells CASSFQGGTEAFF. As DNA, the CDR3 is TGTGCCAGCAGCTTTCAGGGGGGGACTGAAGCTTTCTTT.

The chain is built from TRBV7-9 and TRBJ2-7; D possibly uses TRBD1 or TRBD2 (6 bases each). This CDR3 is 14 amino acids long. The V end was cut by 4 bases, the J end by 9 bases, with 19 bases between. Germline V gene lookup returns CDR1 SEHNR and CDR2 FQNEAQ (reference sequence). This chain's CDR3 is CASSSLPDGGLQYF. In nucleotides, the CDR3 is TGTGCCAGCAGCTCCCTACCGGACGGGGGCTTGCAGTACTTC.